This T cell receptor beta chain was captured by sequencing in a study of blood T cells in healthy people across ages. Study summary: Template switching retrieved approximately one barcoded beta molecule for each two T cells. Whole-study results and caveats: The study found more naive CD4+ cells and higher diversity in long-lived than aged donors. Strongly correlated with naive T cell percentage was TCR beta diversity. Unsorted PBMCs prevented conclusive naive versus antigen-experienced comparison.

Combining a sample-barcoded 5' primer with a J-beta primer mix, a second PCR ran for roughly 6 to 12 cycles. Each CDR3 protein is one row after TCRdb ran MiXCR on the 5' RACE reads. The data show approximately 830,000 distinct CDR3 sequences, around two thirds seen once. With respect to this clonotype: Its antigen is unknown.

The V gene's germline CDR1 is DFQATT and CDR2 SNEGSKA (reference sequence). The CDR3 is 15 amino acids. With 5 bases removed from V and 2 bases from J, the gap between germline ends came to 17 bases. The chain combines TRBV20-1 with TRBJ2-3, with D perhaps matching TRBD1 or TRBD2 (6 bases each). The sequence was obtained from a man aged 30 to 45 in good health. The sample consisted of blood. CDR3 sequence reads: CSAPTSGGLTDTQYF. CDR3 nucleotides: TGCAGTGCTCCTACATCCGGGGGCCTCACAGATACGCAGTATTTT.